The source of this T cell receptor (beta chain) is a study of monozygotic twins with cystic fibrosis. Study results and limitations: In this small cohort, shared CDR3 numbers showed no association with age, concordance or disease severity. Co-twins had the most similar V usage for 13 of 16 pairs, J for 8. Unrelated CF individuals shared fewer identical clonotypes than monozygotic CF twins. Median Simpson clonality of approximately 0.0091 suggested naive T cells predominated.

Method: immunoSEQ multiplex PCR; TCRdb's copy keeps in-frame clones and lacks some. The data contain some 20,000 clones, around 97% of them singletons. Per the germline V gene, CDR1 is SNHLY and CDR2 is FYNNEI. Trimming cost V 5 bases and J 13 bases; bases outside gene matches: 14. The CDR3 sequence is 14 residues long. Notes on this clone: Its antigen is as yet unknown.

The V and J genes are TRBV2 and TRBJ2-4; 7 nucleotides match TRBD1. The TCR originated in a woman under 40 with cystic fibrosis. The specimen sequenced was blood. CDR3 in DNA: TGTGCCAGCAGTAACAGGGGCTTATTCGGAGTCCAGTACTTC. It is translated as CASSNRGLFGVQYF.